The TCR beta chain described here comes from a study of radiotherapy plus CTLA-4 blockade in lung cancer. The repertoire was sequenced with immunoSEQ multiplex PCR; TCRdb's copy has only in-frame clones and lacks some. The sample includes tens of thousands of clones, about four fifths of them seen just once. The CDR3 extends over 19 amino acids. Germline V gene sequence: CDR1 SEHNR, CDR2 FQNEAQ (reference sequence). V lost 5 bases and J lost 0; bases outside the gene matches: 19. This clone appeared a few times. Source: peripheral blood, taken from a patient treated with radiotherapy plus ipilimumab. This chain connects TRBV7-9 to TRBJ2-7; 7 bases match TRBD1. The source of this sequence is a human donor with non-small cell lung cancer who had stable disease on radiotherapy plus ipilimumab. The CDR3: CASSPPWGQLKRPSYEQYF. For the CDR3, the DNA is TGTGCCAGCAGCCCACCCTGGGGACAGCTCAAACGACCCTCCTACGAGCAGTACTTC.